This section outlines one TCR beta chain sequence together with its context. The sample comes from a study of blood T cell repertoires in COVID-19. Whole-study context: Samples taken during acute and convalescent COVID-19 were collected in the United States, Italy and Spain.

TCRdb's table, derived via immunoSEQ multiplex PCR, lists solely in-frame clones and lacks some. Among 250,000 or so clones listed, 80% to 90% were seen once. J lost 4 bases, V lost 9 bases, and 11 bases had no gene match. This CDR3 spans 15 amino acids. CDR1 and CDR2 (germline): SEHNR, FQNEAQ (reference sequence). The chain carries TRBV7-9 and TRBJ2-3, with TRBD2 matching over 9 bases. The sequence came from a woman in her twenties or thirties with acute COVID-19. The sequencing input was PBMCs or T cells enriched from blood (not recorded which). For the CDR3, the DNA is TGTGCCAGTGGGTCGTGGCGGGAGGGTGCAGATACGCAGTATTTT. Translating gives CASGSWREGADTQYF.